The 29 T cell receptor beta chains presented below share a single source sample, sequenced in a study of T cell responses to AZD1222 COVID-19 vaccine. Using immunoSEQ multiplex PCR, the repertoire was profiled, and TCRdb retains in-frame clones only, with some absent. In the table there are about 110,000 clones, about 90% of which are singletons. Sequencing used peripheral blood, obtained 28 days after the second AZD1222 dose. The receptors were gathered from an adult who received the AZD1222 COVID-19 vaccine.

V usage is TRBV9 and J usage is TRBJ1-5; no firm D call. Germline V lookup: CDR1 SGDLS, CDR2 YYNGEE. The CDR3 contains 18 residues. Trimming removed 1 base from V and 5 bases from J, with 22 bases in between. The DNA of the CDR3 is TGTGCCAGCAGCGTATTGTGGTTCGGGCCCGACGGGCATCAGCCCCAGCATTTT. Translating gives CASSVLWFGPDGHQPQHF.

The chain uses TRBV2 and TRBJ1-5; tentatively, D is TRBD1 (5 bases). V lost 9 bases and J 2 bases, leaving 11 bases between the germline ends. Germline V gene lookup returns CDR1 SNHLY and CDR2 FYNNEI. This CDR3 comprises 13 residues. CDR3 region: CASKGNGNQPQHF. The CDR3, as DNA: TGTGCCAGTAAGGGGAACGGCAATCAGCCCCAGCATTTT.

The chain couples TRBV5-5 to TRBJ2-1; D gene unclear. Per the germline V gene, CDR1 is SGHKS and CDR2 is YYEKEE (reference sequence). The CDR3 covers 11 residues. Trimming pared 4 bases from V and 10 bases from J, leaving 9 bases between. The CDR3 DNA reads TGTGCCAGCAGCCTGTTGGAGGAGCAGTTCTTC. It yields the protein CASSLLEEQFF. The complete variable domain, with remaining parts taken from reference TRBV5-5 and TRBJ2-1, reads DAGVTQSPTHLIKTRGQQVTLRCSPISGHKSVSWYQQVLGQGPQFIFQYYEKEERGRGNFPDRFSARQFPNYSSELNVNALLLGDSALYLCASSLLEEQFFGPGTRLTVL.

A single count supports this clone. This chain links TRBV18 with TRBJ2-7; possibly TRBD1 for D (5 bases). CDR3 size: 13 residues. Germline CDR1 KGHSH, CDR2 LQKENI. V was shortened by 2 bases and J by 4 bases, with 9 bases between the two germline ends. In nucleotides, the CDR3 is TGTGCCAGCTCACCATCTCAGGGATACGAGCAGTACTTC. It is translated as CASSPSQGYEQYF.

This chain uses TRBV29-1 with TRBJ2-7; D is perhaps TRBD1 (6 bases). Germline V gene lookup returns CDR1 SQVTM and CDR2 ANQGSEA. CDR3 length: 15 residues. Trimming stripped 3 bases from V and 6 bases from J, with 21 bases between. CDR3 residues: CSVDSRGLGVVEQYF. CDR3 DNA: TGCAGCGTTGACTCCAGGGGTCTCGGGGTCGTCGAGCAGTACTTC.

This chain uses TRBV19 with TRBJ1-5, with 7 bases lining up with TRBD1. Germline CDR1 is LNHDA and CDR2 is SQIVND (reference sequence). The CDR3 sequence is 14 residues long. Trimming removed 4 bases from V and 7 bases from J; junction bases left unmatched: 7. For the CDR3, the DNA is TGTGCCAGTAGTACACAGGGGAGAGGCCAGCCCCAGCATTTT. Translation: CASSTQGRGQPQHF.

The CDR3 DNA reads as TGTGCCAGCAGCCGGGGGACTGGCTACGAGCAGTACTTC. Translating gives CASSRGTGYEQYF. The chain combines TRBV7-9 with TRBJ2-7, with D perhaps matching TRBD2 (6 bases). V was cut by 5 bases and J by 3 bases, with 11 bases left in between. The CDR3 loop spans 13 amino acids. Per germline, CDR1 SEHNR and CDR2 FQNEAQ (reference sequence).

The V gene is TRBV5-1, the J gene TRBJ1-1; the D gene is possibly TRBD1 (6 bases). Trimming left V 0 bases short and J 6 bases short, with 12 bases between. This CDR3 contains 14 residues. Germline CDR1 SGHRS, CDR2 YFSETQ. The CDR3 DNA follows: TGCGCCAGCAGCTTGGGAGGGGGGATCCCTGAAGCTTTCTTT. Protein: CASSLGGGIPEAFF.

The rearrangement links TRBV10-3 to TRBJ2-2, with 10 bases that match TRBD1. V gave up 3 bases and J gave up 5 bases; unmatched junction bases: 18. CDR1 and CDR2 (germline): ENHRY, SYGVKD. This CDR3 is built from 20 residues. The CDR3 region has the DNA TGTGCCATCAGTGATGACAGGGGGCGCGGTTACCAGGGGGTTACCGGGGAGCTGTTTTTT. This encodes CAISDDRGRGYQGVTGELFF.

The chain is built from TRBV19 and TRBJ2-5; 9 nucleotides align to TRBD2. Germline CDR1 and CDR2: LNHDA and SQIVND (reference sequence). This CDR3 comprises 14 residues. After removal of 7 bases from V and 5 bases from J, the junction contained 8 bases not matched to a gene. The CDR3 spells CASTVSGRGETQYF. In nucleotides, the CDR3 is TGTGCCAGTACCGTTAGCGGGAGAGGGGAGACCCAGTACTTC.

The rearrangement links TRBV25-1 to TRBJ1-1, with 9 bases fitting TRBD1. In germline, CDR1 is MGHDK, CDR2 SYGVNS. Germline trimming cut 3 bases from V and 1 base from J; bases unmatched to any gene: 3. This CDR3 region has 15 residues. The CDR3 nucleotides are TGTGCCAGCAGTGACCTGGGACAGGGGAACACTGAAGCTTTCTTT. This encodes CASSDLGQGNTEAFF.

The chain employs TRBV5-1 and TRBJ1-2, with D perhaps TRBD1 (5 bases). In germline, CDR1 is SGHRS, CDR2 YFSETQ. V was cut by 4 bases and J by 0 bases, with 13 bases left in between. The CDR3 is 15 amino acids. Written as DNA, the CDR3 is TGCGCCAGCAGCCCGGGGGTTCTACCTAACTATGGCTACACCTTC. Its protein product is CASSPGVLPNYGYTF.

The count of this clone is one. CDR3 residues: CAISAGLLRTDTQYF. Written as DNA, the CDR3 is TGTGCCATCAGTGCGGGACTCTTACGCACAGATACGCAGTATTTT. The rearrangement uses TRBV10-3 and TRBJ2-3; tentatively, D is TRBD2 (6 bases). Germline lookup yields CDR1 ENHRY and CDR2 SYGVKD. The V end was cut by 4 bases, the J end by 1 base, with 12 bases between. The CDR3 consists of 15 residues.

In DNA form, the CDR3 reads TGTGCCAGCAGCTTGGCGATTAGGGCAGGGGGTGTCGGCTACACCTTC. Protein product: CASSLAIRAGGVGYTF. The V and J genes are TRBV5-6 and TRBJ1-2, with TRBD1 matching over 7 bases. The CDR3 extends over 16 amino acids. Germline CDR1 and CDR2: SGHDT and YYEEEE. V gave up 0 bases and J gave up 8 bases; unmatched junction bases: 13.

The V gene is TRBV5-8, the J gene TRBJ2-3; TRBD2 might be the D (6 bases). Trimming took 1 base from V and 0 from J, leaving 15 bases between them. The CDR3 length is 17 residues. Germline V gene lookup returns CDR1 SGHTS and CDR2 YDEGEE. Here the CDR3 DNA reads TGTGCCAGCAGCTTGAGCGGGTCACTGGCAAGCACAGATACGCAGTATTTT. Translated: CASSLSGSLASTDTQYF.

For this clone: One end of the junction does not line up with germline, which may come from a read error. This chain's CDR3 is CASSLGYLPNYEQYF. Here the CDR3 DNA reads TGTGCTAGCAGCTTAGGTTACCTACCAAACTACGAGCAGTACTTC. The rearrangement links TRBV7-7 to TRBJ2-7; D is uncertain. Looked up from germline, CDR1 is SSHAT and CDR2 is FNYEAQ (reference sequence). The CDR3 has 15 amino acids.

V and J are TRBV24-1 and TRBJ1-1; a possible D gene is TRBD1 (6 bases). The CDR3 is made up of 13 amino acids. CDR1 is KGHDR and CDR2 is SFDVKD in the germline V gene. V lost 8 bases and J lost 0, with 9 bases in between. DNA for the CDR3: TGTGCCACCAAGGACAGTTTGAACACTGAAGCTTTCTTT. Its translation: CATKDSLNTEAFF.

The V call is TRBV5-1, the J call TRBJ2-7; the match to TRBD2 covers 9 bases. J gave up 3 bases and V 4 bases, and 17 bases lay outside the gene matches. The germline CDR1 and CDR2 sequences are SGHRS and YFSETQ. CDR3 length equals 18 residues. CDR3 coding DNA: TGCGCCAGCAGCGGGTGGGCTCGGGGTGCGGGAGGGTTCTACGAGCAGTACTTC. It encodes CASSGWARGAGGFYEQYF.

The chain couples TRBV19 to TRBJ1-4; D gene uncertain. CDR1 is LNHDA and CDR2 is SQIVND in the germline V gene (reference sequence). The CDR3 extends over 14 amino acids. V was pared by 7 bases and J by 1 base, with 10 bases between. The CDR3 nucleotides read TGTGCCAGTACTGAGGCGGTAACTAATGAAAAACTGTTTTTT. Protein sequence: CASTEAVTNEKLFF.

V is TRBV3-1 (or the pseudogene TRBV3-2) and J is TRBJ1-1; D not resolved. Per the germline V gene, CDR1 is LGHDT and CDR2 is YNNKEL (reference sequence). This CDR3 is 14 amino acids long. Trimming removed 2 bases from V and 1 base from J, with 8 bases in between. This chain's CDR3 is CASSQNSGNTEAFF. The DNA of the CDR3 is TGTGCCAGCAGCCAAAATTCGGGGAACACTGAAGCTTTCTTT.

The chain combines TRBV19 with TRBJ1-5; D is possibly TRBD1 (5 bases). Germline V gene data show CDR1 as LNHDA and CDR2 as SQIVND (reference sequence). The CDR3 sequence is 17 residues long. Trimming took 1 base from V and 6 from J, leaving 19 bases between them. This chain's CDR3 is CASSIVEGVVSGQPQHF. CDR3 sequence (DNA): TGTGCCAGTAGTATAGTCGAAGGGGTGGTAAGCGGTCAGCCCCAGCATTTT.

The CDR3 region has the DNA TGCGCCAGCAGCTTTTCTAGCGGGGGCCAGTCTCAGTTCTTC. This encodes CASSFSSGGQSQFF. The chain is built from TRBV5-1 and TRBJ2-1; 10 nucleotides line up with TRBD2. Per the germline V gene, CDR1 is SGHRS and CDR2 is YFSETQ. The CDR3 loop spans 14 amino acids. The junction had 9 bases not matched to a gene; V was cut back by 2 bases and J by 13 bases. Drawing the rest from reference TRBV5-1 and TRBJ2-1, the complete variable domain is KAGVTQTPRYLIKTRGQQVTLSCSPISGHRSVSWYQQTPGQGLQFLFEYFSETQRNKGNFPGRFSGRQFSNSRSEMNVSTLELGDSALYLCASSFSSGGQSQFFGPGTRLTVL.

This sequence joins TRBV6-2 or TRBV6-3 and TRBJ2-3; TRBD2 matches 14 bases. Germline V gives CDR1 MNHEY, CDR2 SVGEGT. The CDR3 contains 19 residues. V shed 3 bases, J shed 0 bases, and the junction held 8 bases outside the gene matches. This CDR3 is CASSYRTSGRPTSTDTQYF. Written as DNA, the CDR3 is TGTGCCAGCAGTTATAGGACTAGCGGGAGGCCCACAAGCACAGATACGCAGTATTTT.

V usage is TRBV5-1 and J usage is TRBJ1-2, with 8 bases lining up with TRBD1. Trimming at V came to 3 bases and at J to 4 bases, leaving 2 bases not matched to a gene. The CDR3 length is 13 residues. Germline lookup yields CDR1 SGHRS and CDR2 YFSETQ. The CDR3 DNA reads as TGCGCCAGCAGCTACGACAGGGGCTATGGCTACACCTTC. Translating gives CASSYDRGYGYTF.

This clone was seen once. The chain joins TRBV10-3 to TRBJ2-3; TRBD1 agrees at 11 bases. CDR1 and CDR2 from the germline V gene are ENHRY and SYGVKD. The CDR3 runs 16 residues. Trimming removed 4 bases from V and 3 bases from J; junction bases left unmatched: 6. The CDR3 DNA is TGTGCCATCAGTGGAGGACAGGGGGCTGGTACAGATACGCAGTATTTT. This encodes CAISGGQGAGTDTQYF.

The chain carries TRBV27 and TRBJ1-6, with D perhaps matching TRBD1 (6 bases). CDR1 and CDR2 (germline): MNHEY, SMNVEV (reference sequence). The CDR3 runs 15 residues. The V gene lost 7 bases and the J gene lost 11 bases, with 21 bases spanning the gap. The chain's CDR3 is CASTKAGTLRTPLHF. CDR3 coding DNA: TGTGCCAGCACGAAAGCCGGGACATTAAGGACACCCCTCCACTTT.

This clone was counted a single time. The rearrangement links TRBV5-1 to TRBJ1-2; 10 positions match TRBD1. Unmatched junction bases numbered 4, after V lost 3 bases and J lost 5 bases. The CDR3 totals 14 residues. Germline V gene lookup returns CDR1 SGHRS and CDR2 YFSETQ. The CDR3 DNA is TGCGCCAGCAGCTGGGACAGGGGAGATTATGGCTACACCTTC. Translated, it gives CASSWDRGDYGYTF.

The chain carries TRBV19 and TRBJ1-1; 12 nucleotides match TRBD1. This CDR3 spans 19 amino acids. Germline CDR1 LNHDA, CDR2 SQIVND (reference sequence). The V segment lost 4 bases and the J segment 5 bases; nucleotides outside the gene matches: 17. The CDR3 nucleotides read TGTGCCAGTAGTAGACTACCGGGACAGGGGGCCCTCGTGGGAACTGAAGCTTTCTTT. Its translation is CASSRLPGQGALVGTEAFF.

The CDR3 is CASSPGRGYTF. CDR3 sequence (DNA): TGTGCCAGCAGTCCCGGTCGCGGCTACACCTTC. V is TRBV6-6 and J is TRBJ1-2; D unclear. Trimming took 5 bases from V and 8 from J, leaving 9 bases between them. The CDR3 covers 11 residues. Germline V gene data show CDR1 as MNHNY and CDR2 as SVGAGI (reference sequence).